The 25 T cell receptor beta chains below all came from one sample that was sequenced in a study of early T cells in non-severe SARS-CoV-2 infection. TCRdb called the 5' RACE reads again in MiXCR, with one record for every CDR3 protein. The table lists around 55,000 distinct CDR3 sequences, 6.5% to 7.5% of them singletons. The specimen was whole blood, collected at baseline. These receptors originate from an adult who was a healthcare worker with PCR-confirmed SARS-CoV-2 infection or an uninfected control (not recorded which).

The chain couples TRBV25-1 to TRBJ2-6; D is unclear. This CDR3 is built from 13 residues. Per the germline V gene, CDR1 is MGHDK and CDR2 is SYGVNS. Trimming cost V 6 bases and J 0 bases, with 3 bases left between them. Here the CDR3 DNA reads TGTGCCAGCAGGGACTCTGGGGCCAACGTCCTGACTTTC. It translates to CASRDSGANVLTF. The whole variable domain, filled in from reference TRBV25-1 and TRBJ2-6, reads EADIYQTPRYLVIGTGKKITLECSQTMGHDKMYWYQQDPGMELHLIHYSYGVNSTEKGDLSSESTVSRIRTEHFPLTLESARPSHTSQYLCASRDSGANVLTFGAGSRLTVL.

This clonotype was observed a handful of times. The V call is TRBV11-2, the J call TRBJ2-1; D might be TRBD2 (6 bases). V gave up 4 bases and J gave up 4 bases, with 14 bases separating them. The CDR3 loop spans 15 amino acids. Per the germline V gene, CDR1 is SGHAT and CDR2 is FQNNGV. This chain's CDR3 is CASSYRGGAYNEQFF. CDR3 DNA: TGTGCCAGCAGCTATAGGGGCGGGGCATACAATGAGCAGTTCTTC.

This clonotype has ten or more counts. The CDR3 nucleotides read TGTGCCAGCCGACCAATGCCCAGCGGGGATGCCGAGCAGTACTTC. Its protein is CASRPMPSGDAEQYF. The chain employs TRBV2 and TRBJ2-7; 7 bases line up with TRBD2. Germline trimming cut 8 bases from V and 6 bases from J; bases unmatched to any gene: 16. The CDR3 runs 15 residues. In germline, CDR1 is SNHLY, CDR2 FYNNEI.

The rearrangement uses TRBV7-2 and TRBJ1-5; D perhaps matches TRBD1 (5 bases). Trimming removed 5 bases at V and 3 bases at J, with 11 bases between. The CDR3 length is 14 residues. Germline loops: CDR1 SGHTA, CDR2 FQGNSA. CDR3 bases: TGTGCCAGCAGCACCCAGGGAGACAATCAGCCCCAGCATTTT. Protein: CASSTQGDNQPQHF.

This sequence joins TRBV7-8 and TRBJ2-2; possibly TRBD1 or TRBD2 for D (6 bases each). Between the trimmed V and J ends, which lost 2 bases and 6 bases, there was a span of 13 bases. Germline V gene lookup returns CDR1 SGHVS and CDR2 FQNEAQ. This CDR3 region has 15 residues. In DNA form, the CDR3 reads TGTGCCAGCAGCTTATTTCGGGGGCGCGCCGGGGAGCTGTTTTTT. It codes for CASSLFRGRAGELFF.

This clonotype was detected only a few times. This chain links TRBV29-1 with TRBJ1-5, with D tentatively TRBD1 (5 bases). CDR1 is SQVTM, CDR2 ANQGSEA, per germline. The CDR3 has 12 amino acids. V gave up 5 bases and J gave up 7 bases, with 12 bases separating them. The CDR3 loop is CSVSQRGQPQHF. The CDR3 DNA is TGCAGCGTTTCTCAACGGGGCCAGCCCCAGCATTTT.

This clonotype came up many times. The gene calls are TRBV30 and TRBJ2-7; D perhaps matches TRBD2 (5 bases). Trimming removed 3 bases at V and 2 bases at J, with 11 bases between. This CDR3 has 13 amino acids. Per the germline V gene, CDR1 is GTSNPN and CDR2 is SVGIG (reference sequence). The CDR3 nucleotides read TGTGCCTGGAGCACCGGGGTTACCTACGAGCAGTACTTC. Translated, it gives CAWSTGVTYEQYF.

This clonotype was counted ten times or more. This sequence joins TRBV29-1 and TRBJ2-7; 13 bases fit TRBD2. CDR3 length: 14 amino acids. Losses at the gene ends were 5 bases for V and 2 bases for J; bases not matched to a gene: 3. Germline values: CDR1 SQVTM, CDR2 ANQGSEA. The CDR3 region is CSVIGLAGAYEQYF. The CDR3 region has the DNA TGCAGCGTTATAGGACTAGCGGGGGCCTACGAGCAGTACTTC.

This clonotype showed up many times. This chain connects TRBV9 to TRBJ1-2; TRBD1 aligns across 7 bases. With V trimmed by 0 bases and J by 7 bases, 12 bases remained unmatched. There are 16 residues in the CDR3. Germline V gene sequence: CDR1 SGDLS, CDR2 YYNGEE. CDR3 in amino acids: CASSVEPEGQYAGYTF. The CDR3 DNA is TGTGCCAGCAGCGTAGAGCCAGAGGGACAGTACGCTGGCTACACCTTC.

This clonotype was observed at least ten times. The CDR3 DNA is TGCGCCAGCCGAAGAGGACAGGGGGAAGGAGGGGAGCAGTACTTC. Amino acid sequence: CASRRGQGEGGEQYF. The gene calls are TRBV4-1 and TRBJ2-7; 10 bases agree with TRBD1. Trimming at V came to 8 bases and at J to 7 bases, leaving 14 bases not matched to a gene. The germline CDR1 and CDR2 sequences are MGHRA and YSYEKL. The CDR3 contains 15 residues.

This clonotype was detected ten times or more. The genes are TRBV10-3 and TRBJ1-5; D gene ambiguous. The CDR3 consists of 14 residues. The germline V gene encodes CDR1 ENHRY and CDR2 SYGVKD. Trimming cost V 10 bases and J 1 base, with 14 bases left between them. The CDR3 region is CATGREGSNQPQHF. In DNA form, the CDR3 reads TGTGCCACCGGACGCGAGGGAAGCAATCAGCCCCAGCATTTT.

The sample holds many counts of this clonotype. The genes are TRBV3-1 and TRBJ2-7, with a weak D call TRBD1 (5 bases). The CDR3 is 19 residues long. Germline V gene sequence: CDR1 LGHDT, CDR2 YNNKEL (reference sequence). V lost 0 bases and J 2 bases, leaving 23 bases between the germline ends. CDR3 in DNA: TGTGCCAGCAGCCAAGATAGTGGCAGGGTACTATCGTGGGCCTACGAGCAGTACTTC. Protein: CASSQDSGRVLSWAYEQYF.

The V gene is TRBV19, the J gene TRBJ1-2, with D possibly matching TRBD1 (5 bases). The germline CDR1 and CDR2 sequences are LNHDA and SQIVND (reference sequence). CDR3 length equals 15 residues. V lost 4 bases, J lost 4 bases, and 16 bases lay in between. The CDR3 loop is CASSKSGTDIYGYTF. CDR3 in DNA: TGTGCCAGTAGTAAAAGCGGGACCGATATCTATGGCTACACCTTC. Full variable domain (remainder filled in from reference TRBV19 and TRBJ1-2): DGGITQSPKYLFRKEGQNVTLSCEQNLNHDAMYWYRQDPGQGLRLIYYSQIVNDFQKGDIAEGYSVSREKKESFPLTVTSAQKNPTAFYLCASSKSGTDIYGYTFGSGTRLTVV.

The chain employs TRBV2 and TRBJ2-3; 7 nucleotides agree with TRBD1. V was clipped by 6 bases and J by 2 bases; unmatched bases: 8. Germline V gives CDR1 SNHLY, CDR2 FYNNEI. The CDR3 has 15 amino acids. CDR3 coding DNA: TGTGCCAGCAGACAAGTTGGACAGGTCACAGATACGCAGTATTTT. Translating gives CASRQVGQVTDTQYF.

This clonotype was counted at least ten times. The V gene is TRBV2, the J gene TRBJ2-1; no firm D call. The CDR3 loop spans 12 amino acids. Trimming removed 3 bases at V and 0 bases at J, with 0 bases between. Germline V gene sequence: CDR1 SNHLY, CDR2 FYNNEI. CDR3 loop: CASSDSYNEQFF. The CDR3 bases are TGTGCCAGCAGTGACTCCTACAATGAGCAGTTCTTC.

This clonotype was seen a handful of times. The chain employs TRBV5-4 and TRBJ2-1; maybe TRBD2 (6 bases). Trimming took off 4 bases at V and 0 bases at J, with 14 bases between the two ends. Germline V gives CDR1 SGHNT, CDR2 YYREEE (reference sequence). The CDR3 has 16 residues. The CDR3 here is CASSLPAGSSYNEQFF. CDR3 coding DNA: TGTGCCAGCAGCCTCCCGGCGGGGAGCTCCTACAATGAGCAGTTCTTC.

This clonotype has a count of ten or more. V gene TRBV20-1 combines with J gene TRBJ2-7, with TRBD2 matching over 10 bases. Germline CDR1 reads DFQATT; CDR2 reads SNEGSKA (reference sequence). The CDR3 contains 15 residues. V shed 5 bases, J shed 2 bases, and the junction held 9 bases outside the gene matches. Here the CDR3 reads CSARSTSGYAYEQYF. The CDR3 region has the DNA TGCAGTGCTCGTTCGACTAGCGGGTACGCCTACGAGCAGTACTTC.

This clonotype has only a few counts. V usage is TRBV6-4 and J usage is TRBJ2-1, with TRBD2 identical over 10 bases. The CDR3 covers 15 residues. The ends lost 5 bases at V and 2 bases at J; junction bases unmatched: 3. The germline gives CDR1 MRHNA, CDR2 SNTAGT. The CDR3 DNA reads TGTGCCAGCAGTCGGCTAGCGGGGGCCTACAATGAGCAGTTCTTC. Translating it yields CASSRLAGAYNEQFF.

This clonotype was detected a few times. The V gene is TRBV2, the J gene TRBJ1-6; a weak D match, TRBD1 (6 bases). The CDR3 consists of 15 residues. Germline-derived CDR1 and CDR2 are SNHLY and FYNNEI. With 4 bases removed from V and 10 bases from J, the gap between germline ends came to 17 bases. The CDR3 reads CASSVTDSEHSPLHF. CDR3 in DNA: TGTGCCAGCAGTGTGACGGACAGTGAGCACTCACCCCTCCACTTT.

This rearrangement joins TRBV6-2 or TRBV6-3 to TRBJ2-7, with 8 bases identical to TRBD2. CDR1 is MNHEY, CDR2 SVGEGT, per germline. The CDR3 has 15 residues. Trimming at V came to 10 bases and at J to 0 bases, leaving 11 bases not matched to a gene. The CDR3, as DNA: TGTGCCATCCATAGCGGGGCCGCCGGCTCCTACGAGCAGTACTTC. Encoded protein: CAIHSGAAGSYEQYF.

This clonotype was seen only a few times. CDR3 DNA: TGTGCCAGCAGCCGCCCGGGGGGGTGGATCACTGAAGCTTTCTTT. Translating gives CASSRPGGWITEAFF. This chain uses TRBV28 with TRBJ1-1; weak D call: TRBD1 (5 bases). The CDR3 is 15 amino acids. CDR1 and CDR2 (germline): MDHEN, SYDVKM. The V gene lost 6 bases and the J gene lost 4 bases, with 18 bases spanning the gap.

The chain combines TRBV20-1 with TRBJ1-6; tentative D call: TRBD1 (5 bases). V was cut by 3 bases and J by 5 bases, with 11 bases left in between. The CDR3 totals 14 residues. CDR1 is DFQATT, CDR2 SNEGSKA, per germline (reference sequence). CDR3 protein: CSASLGRHNSPLHF. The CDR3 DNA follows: TGCAGTGCTAGTTTGGGACGGCATAATTCACCCCTCCACTTT.

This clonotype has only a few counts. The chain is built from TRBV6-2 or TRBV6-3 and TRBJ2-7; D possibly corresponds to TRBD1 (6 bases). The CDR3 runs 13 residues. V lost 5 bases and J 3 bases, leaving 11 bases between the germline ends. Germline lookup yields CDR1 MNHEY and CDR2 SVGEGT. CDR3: CASSVGQLYEQYF. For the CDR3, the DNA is TGTGCCAGCAGTGTTGGACAGCTCTACGAGCAGTACTTC.

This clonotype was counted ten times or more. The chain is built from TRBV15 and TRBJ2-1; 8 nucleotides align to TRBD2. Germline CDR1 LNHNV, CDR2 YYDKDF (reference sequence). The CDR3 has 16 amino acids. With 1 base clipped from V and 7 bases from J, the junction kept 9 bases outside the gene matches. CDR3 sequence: CATSRVRERGRNEQFF. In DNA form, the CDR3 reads TGTGCCACCAGCAGAGTCAGGGAGCGGGGGAGGAATGAGCAGTTCTTC.

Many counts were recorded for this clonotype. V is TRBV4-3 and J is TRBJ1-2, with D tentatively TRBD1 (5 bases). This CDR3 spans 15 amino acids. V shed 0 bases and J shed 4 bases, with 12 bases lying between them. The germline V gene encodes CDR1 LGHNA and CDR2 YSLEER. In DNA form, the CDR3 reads TGCGCCAGCAGCCAAGAGAGGGACCGCTTCTATGGCTACACCTTC. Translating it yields CASSQERDRFYGYTF.